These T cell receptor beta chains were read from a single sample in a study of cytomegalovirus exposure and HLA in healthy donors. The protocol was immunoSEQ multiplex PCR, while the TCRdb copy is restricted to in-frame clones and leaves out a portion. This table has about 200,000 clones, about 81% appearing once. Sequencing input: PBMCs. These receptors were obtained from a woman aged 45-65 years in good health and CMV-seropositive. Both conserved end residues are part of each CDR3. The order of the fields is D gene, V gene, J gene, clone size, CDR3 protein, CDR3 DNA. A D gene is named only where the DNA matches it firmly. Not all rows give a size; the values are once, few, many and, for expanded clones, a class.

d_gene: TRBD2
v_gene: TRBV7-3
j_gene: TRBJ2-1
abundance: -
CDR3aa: CASSLIGSGRKSYNEQFF
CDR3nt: TGTGCCAGCAGCTTAATTGGTAGCGGGAGGAAATCCTACAATGAGCAGTTCTTC

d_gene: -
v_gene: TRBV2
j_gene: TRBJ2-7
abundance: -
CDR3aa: CATALDRNKQYF
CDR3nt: TGTGCCACCGCCTTAGACAGGAACAAGCAGTACTTC

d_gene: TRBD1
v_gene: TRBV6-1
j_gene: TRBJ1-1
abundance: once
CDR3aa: CASSTFIGTGEAFF
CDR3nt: TGTGCCAGCAGTACCTTTATAGGGACAGGGGAAGCTTTCTTT

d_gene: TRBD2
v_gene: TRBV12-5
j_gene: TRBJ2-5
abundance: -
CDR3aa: CASGLWLAGRETQYF
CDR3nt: TGTGCTAGTGGTTTGTGGCTAGCGGGAAGAGAGACCCAGTACTTC

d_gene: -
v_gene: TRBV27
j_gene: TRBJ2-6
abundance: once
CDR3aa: CASSTSRGGNGSGANVLTF
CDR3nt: TGTGCCAGCAGTACCTCGAGGGGGGGAAATGGCTCTGGGGCCAACGTCCTGACTTTC

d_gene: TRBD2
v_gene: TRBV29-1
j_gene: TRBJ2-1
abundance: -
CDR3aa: CSVHRTSGSENEQFF
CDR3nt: TGCAGCGTACATAGGACTAGCGGGAGCGAGAATGAGCAGTTCTTC

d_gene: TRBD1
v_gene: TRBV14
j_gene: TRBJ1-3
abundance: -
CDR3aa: CASSQVGTGGSGNTIYF
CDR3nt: TGTGCCAGCAGCCAAGTCGGGACAGGTGGATCTGGAAACACCATATATTTT

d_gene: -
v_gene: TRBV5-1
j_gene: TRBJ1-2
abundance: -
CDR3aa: CASSFAGSYGYTF
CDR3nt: TGCGCCAGCAGCTTCGCAGGGTCCTATGGCTACACCTTC

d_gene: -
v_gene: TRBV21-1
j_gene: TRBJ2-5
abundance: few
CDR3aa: CASSTRTGWETQYF
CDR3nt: TGTGCCAGCAGCACGAGGACTGGGTGGGAGACCCAGTACTTC

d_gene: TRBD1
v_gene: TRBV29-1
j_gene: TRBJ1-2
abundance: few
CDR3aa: CSVGQGLNYGYTF
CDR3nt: TGCAGCGTGGGACAGGGGTTAAACTATGGCTACACCTTC

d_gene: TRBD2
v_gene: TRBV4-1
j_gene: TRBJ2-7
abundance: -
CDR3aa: CASSPHTSGRQYF
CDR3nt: TGCGCCAGCAGCCCGCACACTAGCGGGAGACAGTACTTC

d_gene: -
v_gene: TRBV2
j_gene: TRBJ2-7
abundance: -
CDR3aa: CASSAAGIEQYF
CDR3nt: TGTGCCAGCAGTGCCGCAGGGATCGAGCAGTACTTC

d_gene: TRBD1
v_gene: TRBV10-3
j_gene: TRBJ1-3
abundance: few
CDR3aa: CATLPGQGSGNTIYF
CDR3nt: TGTGCCACCCTTCCAGGACAGGGTTCTGGAAACACCATATATTTT

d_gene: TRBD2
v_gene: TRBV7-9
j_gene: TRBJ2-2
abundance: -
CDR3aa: CASSPPGGNTGELFF
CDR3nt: TGTGCCAGCAGCCCCCCGGGGGGGAACACCGGGGAGCTGTTTTTT

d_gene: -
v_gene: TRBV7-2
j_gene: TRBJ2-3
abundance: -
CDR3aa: CASSVDRGTDTQYF
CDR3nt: TGTGCCAGCAGCGTAGACAGAGGCACAGATACGCAGTATTTT

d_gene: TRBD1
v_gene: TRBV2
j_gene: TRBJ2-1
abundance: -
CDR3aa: CASREGQGNYNEQFF
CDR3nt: TGTGCCAGCAGAGAGGGACAGGGTAACTACAATGAGCAGTTCTTC

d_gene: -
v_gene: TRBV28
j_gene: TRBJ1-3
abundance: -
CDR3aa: CASSGGGLDTIYF
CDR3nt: TGTGCCAGCAGCGGTGGGGGGTTGGACACCATATATTTT

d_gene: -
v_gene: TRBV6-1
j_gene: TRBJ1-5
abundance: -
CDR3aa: CASRKDSGYKPQHF
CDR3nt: TGTGCCAGCAGAAAGGACAGCGGATACAAGCCCCAGCATTTT

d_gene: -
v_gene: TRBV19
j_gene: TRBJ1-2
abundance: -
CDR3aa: CASSIDRRGAYGYTF
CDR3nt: TGTGCCAGTAGTATAGATCGGAGGGGCGCTTATGGCTACACCTTC

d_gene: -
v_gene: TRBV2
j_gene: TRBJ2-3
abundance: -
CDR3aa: CASSPLSTDTQYF
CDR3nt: TGTGCCAGCAGTCCACTTAGCACAGATACGCAGTATTTT

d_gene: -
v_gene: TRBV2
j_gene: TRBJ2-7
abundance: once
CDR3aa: CASKHGTYEQYF
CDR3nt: TGTGCCAGCAAGCACGGTACCTACGAGCAGTACTTC

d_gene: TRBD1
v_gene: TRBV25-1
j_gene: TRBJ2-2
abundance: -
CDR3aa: CASSERQGARTGELFF
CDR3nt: TGTGCCAGCAGTGAAAGACAGGGGGCGCGAACCGGGGAGCTGTTTTTT

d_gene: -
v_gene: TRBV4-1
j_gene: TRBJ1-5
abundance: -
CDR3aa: CASSQLPVSNQPQHF
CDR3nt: TGCGCCAGCAGCCAACTTCCGGTTAGCAATCAGCCCCAGCATTTT

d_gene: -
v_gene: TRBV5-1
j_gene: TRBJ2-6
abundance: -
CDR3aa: CASSLASGTAVTF
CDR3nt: TGCGCCAGCAGCTTGGCCTCGGGAACAGCCGTGACTTTC

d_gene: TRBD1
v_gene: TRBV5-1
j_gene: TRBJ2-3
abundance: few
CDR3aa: CASSLGQGADTQYF
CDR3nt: TGCGCCAGCAGCTTGGGACAGGGGGCAGATACGCAGTATTTT

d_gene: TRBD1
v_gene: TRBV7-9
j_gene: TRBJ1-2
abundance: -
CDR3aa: CASSGQGNYGYTF
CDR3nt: TGTGCCAGCAGCGGACAGGGGAACTATGGCTACACCTTC

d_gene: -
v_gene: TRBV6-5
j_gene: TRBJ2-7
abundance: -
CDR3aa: CASGSGSSYEQYF
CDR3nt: TGTGCCAGCGGGAGCGGTAGCTCCTACGAGCAGTACTTC

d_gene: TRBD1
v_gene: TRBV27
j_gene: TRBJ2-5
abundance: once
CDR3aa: CASSLQGAETQYF
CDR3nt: TGTGCCAGCAGTTTACAGGGGGCAGAGACCCAGTACTTC

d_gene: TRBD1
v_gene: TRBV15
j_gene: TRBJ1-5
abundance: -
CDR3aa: CATSRPGQGRGNQPQHF
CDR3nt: TGTGCCACCAGCAGGCCCGGACAGGGTAGGGGCAATCAGCCCCAGCATTTT

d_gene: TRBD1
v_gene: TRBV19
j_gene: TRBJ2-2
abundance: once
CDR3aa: CASSVDRGGTGELFF
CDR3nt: TGTGCCAGTAGTGTCGACAGGGGGGGGACCGGGGAGCTGTTTTTT

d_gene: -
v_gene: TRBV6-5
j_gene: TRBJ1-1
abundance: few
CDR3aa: CASSSSLTEAFF
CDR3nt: TGTGCCAGCAGCTCATCACTTACTGAAGCTTTCTTT

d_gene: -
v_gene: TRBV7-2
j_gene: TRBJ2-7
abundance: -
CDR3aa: CASSLGGEAGYEQYF
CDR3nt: TGTGCCAGCAGCTTAGGGGGGGAAGCGGGCTACGAGCAGTACTTC

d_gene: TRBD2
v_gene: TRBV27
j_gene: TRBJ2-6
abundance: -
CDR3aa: CASSLSVAGVPGANVLTF
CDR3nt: TGTGCCAGCAGTTTATCGGTGGCGGGGGTCCCTGGGGCCAACGTCCTGACTTTC